This is a list of T cell receptor beta chains from one sample in a study of cytomegalovirus exposure and HLA in healthy donors. Libraries were prepared by immunoSEQ multiplex PCR; TCRdb keeps only in-frame clonotypes and omits some of them. This sample contains approximately 140,000 clones. The source material was PBMCs. The receptors shown here come from a woman aged 40 to 49 in good health and CMV-seronegative. Both conserved end residues are part of each CDR3. The D gene is left open where the match is weak.

d_call: .; v_call: TRBV7-8; j_call: TRBJ2-1; cdr3_nt: TGTGCCAGCAGCTTAGGGTTTATGGACAGTTATTGGTTCTTC; cdr3_aa: CASSLGFMDSYWFF
d_call: TRBD1; v_call: TRBV5-1; j_call: TRBJ1-4; cdr3_nt: TGCGCCAGCAGGTTTCGGGACAGGGCTGATGAAAAACTGTTTTTT; cdr3_aa: CASRFRDRADEKLFF
d_call: .; v_call: TRBV7-3; j_call: TRBJ1-1; cdr3_nt: TGTGCCAGCAGCTTAAGCTCGGCCAGGGGCAGCACTGAAGCTTTCTTT; cdr3_aa: CASSLSSARGSTEAFF
d_call: .; v_call: TRBV4-1; j_call: TRBJ1-2; cdr3_nt: TGCGCCAGCAGCCAAGATATACGCTCACTTAACTATGGCTACACCTTC; cdr3_aa: CASSQDIRSLNYGYTF
d_call: TRBD1; v_call: TRBV11-2; j_call: TRBJ1-6; cdr3_nt: TGTGCCAGCAGCTTAGTTAAGGACAGGTCGAGTTCACCCCTCCACTTT; cdr3_aa: CASSLVKDRSSSPLHF
d_call: .; v_call: TRBV5-6; j_call: TRBJ1-4; cdr3_nt: TGTGCCAGCAACTTCGACAGTTCCTATGAAAAACTGTTTTTT; cdr3_aa: CASNFDSSYEKLFF
d_call: TRBD2; v_call: TRBV6-1; j_call: TRBJ2-3; cdr3_nt: TGTGCCAGCAAATCACTAGCGGGACTCACAGATACGCAGTATTTT; cdr3_aa: CASKSLAGLTDTQYF
d_call: .; v_call: TRBV7-3; j_call: TRBJ2-1; cdr3_nt: TGTGCCAGCAGCCAAATTACGAGCTCCTACAATGAGCAGTTCTTC; cdr3_aa: CASSQITSSYNEQFF
d_call: TRBD1; v_call: TRBV6-1; j_call: TRBJ1-4; cdr3_nt: TGTGCCAGCAGCCAGGGGGGCATTAATGAAAAACTGTTTTTT; cdr3_aa: CASSQGGINEKLFF
d_call: .; v_call: TRBV10-3; j_call: TRBJ2-1; cdr3_nt: TGTGCCATCAGTGAGTCGGGCAGGGAACGTGAGCAGTTCTTC; cdr3_aa: CAISESGREREQFF
d_call: TRBD2; v_call: TRBV5-4; j_call: TRBJ2-2; cdr3_nt: TGTGCCAGCAGCTTGGAAGGACTAGCGGGGGCCAACACCGGGGAGCTGTTTTTT; cdr3_aa: CASSLEGLAGANTGELFF
d_call: .; v_call: TRBV5-1; j_call: TRBJ2-3; cdr3_nt: TGCGCCAGCAACCCCGAGGGGGGGGGCTACGGAGATACGCAGTATTTT; cdr3_aa: CASNPEGGGYGDTQYF
d_call: .; v_call: TRBV5-8; j_call: TRBJ1-5; cdr3_nt: TGTGCCAGCAGCTTGTCAGGGTGGGATCAGCCCCAGCATTTT; cdr3_aa: CASSLSGWDQPQHF
d_call: TRBD2; v_call: TRBV7-7; j_call: TRBJ2-5; cdr3_nt: TGTGCTAGCAGCTTATTAGCGGGGGTGGGAGAGACCCAGTACTTC; cdr3_aa: CASSLLAGVGETQYF
d_call: TRBD1; v_call: TRBV9; j_call: TRBJ1-5; cdr3_nt: TGTGCCAGCAGCCCAGGACAGGGGATTAGCAATCAGCCCCAGCATTTT; cdr3_aa: CASSPGQGISNQPQHF
d_call: .; v_call: TRBV6-1; j_call: TRBJ1-1; cdr3_nt: TGTGCCAGCAGTGAACGGAGGAACATGAACACTGAAGCTTTCTTT; cdr3_aa: CASSERRNMNTEAFF
d_call: TRBD2; v_call: TRBV7-3; j_call: TRBJ2-3; cdr3_nt: TGTGCCAGCAGCCCCCCACCGAGCGGGGGGTCTTCAGATACGCAGTATTTT; cdr3_aa: CASSPPPSGGSSDTQYF
d_call: .; v_call: TRBV28; j_call: TRBJ1-1; cdr3_nt: TGTGCCAGCGGGGAAGTTTCGGGGGGTCGGACTGAAGCTTTCTTT; cdr3_aa: CASGEVSGGRTEAFF
d_call: .; v_call: TRBV6-5; j_call: TRBJ1-5; cdr3_nt: TGTGCCAGCAGTTACGCGTATGGCAATCAGCCCCAGCATTTT; cdr3_aa: CASSYAYGNQPQHF
d_call: TRBD1; v_call: TRBV5-1; j_call: TRBJ1-1; cdr3_nt: TGCGCCAGCAGCTGGGACGGACAGGTGAACACTGAAGCTTTCTTT; cdr3_aa: CASSWDGQVNTEAFF
d_call: TRBD1; v_call: TRBV4-3; j_call: TRBJ1-2; cdr3_nt: TGCGCCAGCAGCCTCGGTGGACAGGGTGGACTCGGCTACACCTTC; cdr3_aa: CASSLGGQGGLGYTF
d_call: TRBD1; v_call: TRBV29-1; j_call: TRBJ1-2; cdr3_nt: TGCAGCGTGGGACAGGGGGCTGACTATGGCTACACCTTC; cdr3_aa: CSVGQGADYGYTF
d_call: .; v_call: TRBV7-7; j_call: TRBJ2-2; cdr3_nt: TGTGCTAGCAGCTTAAGGGATCGCGGGGCTACCGGAGAGCTGTTTTTT; cdr3_aa: CASSLRDRGATGELFF
d_call: TRBD2; v_call: TRBV2; j_call: TRBJ2-3; cdr3_nt: TGTGCCAGCAAAGCGGGATCTACAGATACGCAGTATTTT; cdr3_aa: CASKAGSTDTQYF
d_call: .; v_call: TRBV27; j_call: TRBJ1-2; cdr3_nt: TGTGCCAGCAGTCCCGGACAGTCGAGCTATGGCTACACCTTC; cdr3_aa: CASSPGQSSYGYTF
d_call: .; v_call: TRBV2; j_call: TRBJ1-4; cdr3_nt: TGTGCCGGGAGGGGTTCAACTAATGAAAAACTGTTTTTT; cdr3_aa: CAGRGSTNEKLFF
d_call: TRBD1; v_call: TRBV28; j_call: TRBJ1-4; cdr3_nt: TGTGCCAGCAGTTTATTGAATCTCTGGACAGGGGGCGAAAAACTGTTTTTT; cdr3_aa: CASSLLNLWTGGEKLFF
d_call: .; v_call: TRBV27; j_call: TRBJ2-1; cdr3_nt: TGTGCCAGCGGTGAACAGGTCGCCTACAATGAGCAGTTCTTC; cdr3_aa: CASGEQVAYNEQFF
d_call: .; v_call: TRBV7-2; j_call: TRBJ1-3; cdr3_nt: TGTGCCAGCAGCCCCACCGGACAGTCCACCATATATTTT; cdr3_aa: CASSPTGQSTIYF
d_call: TRBD2; v_call: TRBV14; j_call: TRBJ2-5; cdr3_nt: TGTGCCAGCAGCCCAATACTAGCGTTCCAAGAGACCCAGTACTTC; cdr3_aa: CASSPILAFQETQYF
d_call: TRBD1; v_call: TRBV2; j_call: TRBJ1-1; cdr3_nt: TGTGCCAGCAGTGAGAACAGGGGTTTCACTGAAGCTTTCTTT; cdr3_aa: CASSENRGFTEAFF
d_call: .; v_call: TRBV5-1; j_call: TRBJ2-5; cdr3_nt: TGCGCCAGCAGCTTTGGGGGGGCAGAGACCCAGTACTTC; cdr3_aa: CASSFGGAETQYF
d_call: .; v_call: TRBV7-8; j_call: TRBJ2-7; cdr3_nt: TGTGCCAGCAGCTTAGATGTCACTGCCTCCTACGAGCAGTACTTC; cdr3_aa: CASSLDVTASYEQYF
d_call: .; v_call: TRBV7-3; j_call: TRBJ1-1; cdr3_nt: TGTGCCAGCAGCCCTACCAGCGTGAACACTGAAGCTTTCTTT; cdr3_aa: CASSPTSVNTEAFF
d_call: .; v_call: TRBV5-1; j_call: TRBJ2-2; cdr3_nt: TGCGCCAGCACCCTGGGCAGTACGAACACCGGGGAGCTGTTTTTT; cdr3_aa: CASTLGSTNTGELFF
d_call: .; v_call: TRBV10-3; j_call: TRBJ1-5; cdr3_nt: TGTGCCATCAGTGAGTCGACTGTAGGAAATCAGCCCCAGCATTTT; cdr3_aa: CAISESTVGNQPQHF
d_call: .; v_call: TRBV5-4; j_call: TRBJ1-6; cdr3_nt: TGTGCCAGCAGCTTCGGGGGGGATAACTATAATTCACCCCTCCACTTT; cdr3_aa: CASSFGGDNYNSPLHF
d_call: .; v_call: TRBV19; j_call: TRBJ1-6; cdr3_nt: TGTGCCAGTAGCAATCCAATCGGGGGTTCACCCCTCCACTTT; cdr3_aa: CASSNPIGGSPLHF
d_call: .; v_call: TRBV6-4; j_call: TRBJ2-2; cdr3_nt: TGTGCCAGCAGTGACGGGGGGACCGGGGAGCTGTTTTTT; cdr3_aa: CASSDGGTGELFF
d_call: .; v_call: TRBV27; j_call: TRBJ2-5; cdr3_nt: TGTGCCAGCAGTTCCAGCACCCGCGGCGCCCAGTACTTC; cdr3_aa: CASSSSTRGAQYF
d_call: TRBD2; v_call: TRBV4-3; j_call: TRBJ2-2; cdr3_nt: TGCGCCAGCAGCCAAGGAACGCCGAGGCGGGGGGCCGGGGAGCTGTTTTTT; cdr3_aa: CASSQGTPRRGAGELFF
d_call: .; v_call: TRBV27; j_call: TRBJ2-3; cdr3_nt: TGTGCCAGCAGAGAGGGGGTAGCGGGTCCCACAGATACGCAGTATTTT; cdr3_aa: CASREGVAGPTDTQYF
d_call: .; v_call: TRBV4-1; j_call: TRBJ1-1; cdr3_nt: TGCGCCAGCAGCCAAGGCAGGGTATGGTCTGAAGCTTTCTTT; cdr3_aa: CASSQGRVWSEAFF
d_call: .; v_call: TRBV13; j_call: TRBJ1-2; cdr3_nt: TGTGCCAGCAGCTTAGGCGGGGAGATAGGTGGCTACACCTTC; cdr3_aa: CASSLGGEIGGYTF
d_call: .; v_call: TRBV19; j_call: TRBJ1-3; cdr3_nt: TGTGCCAGTAGTATCCTACAGGGAAGTAGAGCCGGAAACACCATATATTTT; cdr3_aa: CASSILQGSRAGNTIYF
d_call: .; v_call: TRBV7-2; j_call: TRBJ1-5; cdr3_nt: TGTGCCAGCAGCCCATTTGGACAGCTTTCGGAGCCCCAGCATTTT; cdr3_aa: CASSPFGQLSEPQHF
d_call: TRBD2; v_call: TRBV7-9; j_call: TRBJ2-3; cdr3_nt: TGTGCCAGCAGCTTGGGGACTAGCGGAAGCACAGATACGCAGTATTTT; cdr3_aa: CASSLGTSGSTDTQYF
d_call: TRBD1; v_call: TRBV7-8; j_call: TRBJ1-1; cdr3_nt: TGTGCCAGCAGTTTCCACAGGGGGACTGAAGCTTTCTTT; cdr3_aa: CASSFHRGTEAFF
d_call: TRBD1; v_call: TRBV7-9; j_call: TRBJ1-6; cdr3_nt: TGTGCCAGCAGCTTACGGGACAGAGGGACTAATTCACCCCTCCACTTT; cdr3_aa: CASSLRDRGTNSPLHF
d_call: .; v_call: TRBV25-1; j_call: TRBJ2-1; cdr3_nt: TGTGCCAGCAGTGAACCAGGCGATCGGTATGAGCAGTTCTTC; cdr3_aa: CASSEPGDRYEQFF
d_call: TRBD2; v_call: TRBV14; j_call: TRBJ2-1; cdr3_nt: TGTGCCAGCAGCCCATTAGCGGGGAGATCCTCCTACAATGAGCAGTTCTTC; cdr3_aa: CASSPLAGRSSYNEQFF
d_call: .; v_call: TRBV9; j_call: TRBJ1-1; cdr3_nt: TGTGCCAGCAGCGCCGACATAAACCTGAAATACACTGAAGCTTTCTTT; cdr3_aa: CASSADINLKYTEAFF
d_call: TRBD2; v_call: TRBV9; j_call: TRBJ2-2; cdr3_nt: TGTGCCAGCAGCGTAGTCTCTAGCGGGGGGGCCCAGTACACCGGGGAGCTGTTTTTT; cdr3_aa: CASSVVSSGGAQYTGELFF
d_call: .; v_call: TRBV19; j_call: TRBJ2-3; cdr3_nt: TGTGCCAGTACTAAAACTTTGGCAGATACGCAGTATTTT; cdr3_aa: CASTKTLADTQYF